Each of the 3 T cell receptor beta chains below was sequenced from the same sample in a study of cytomegalovirus exposure and HLA in healthy donors. Sequencing used immunoSEQ multiplex PCR; TCRdb keeps in-frame clones, though not all of them. The data contain 120,000 to 150,000 clones, 80% to 90% of them singletons. Source material: PBMCs. The receptors shown here come from a woman aged 25 to 39 in good health and CMV-seronegative.

The sample holds a few counts of this clone. This chain links TRBV5-4 with TRBJ1-1; 8 positions match TRBD1. Germline CDR1 and CDR2: SGHNT and YYREEE (reference sequence). The CDR3 extends over 14 amino acids. J gave up 3 bases and V 1 base, and 2 bases lay outside the gene matches. The CDR3 loop reads CASSLTGGDTEAFF. The CDR3 nucleotides read TGTGCCAGCAGCTTGACAGGGGGTGACACTGAAGCTTTCTTT. Full variable domain (missing parts from reference TRBV5-4 and TRBJ1-1): ETGVTQSPTHLIKTRGQQVTLRCSSQSGHNTVSWYQQALGQGPQFIFQYYREEENGRGNFPPRFSGLQFPNYSSELNVNALELDDSALYLCASSLTGGDTEAFFGQGTRLTVV.

This chain uses TRBV11-2 with TRBJ2-7; 7 nucleotides line up with TRBD1. With 1 base clipped from V and 3 bases from J, the junction kept 6 bases outside the gene matches. This CDR3 is 15 amino acids long. Germline loops: CDR1 SGHAT, CDR2 FQNNGV. The CDR3 DNA reads TGTGCCAGCAGCTTAGGTCCAGGGGGTGTCTACGAGCAGTACTTC. Its translation is CASSLGPGGVYEQYF.

The V call is TRBV5-1, the J call TRBJ1-2; D is perhaps TRBD1 (5 bases). In germline, CDR1 is SGHRS, CDR2 YFSETQ. The CDR3 has 14 residues. V lost 4 bases, J lost 2 bases, and 12 bases lay in between. The CDR3: CASSPGRGNYGYTF. The CDR3 DNA reads TGCGCCAGCAGCCCCGGACGGGGGAACTATGGCTACACCTTC.